This T cell receptor (beta chain) came from a study of Ad26.COV2.S vaccination and SARS-CoV-2 variants. Study-wide results and caveats: Similar non-spike TCR breadth was seen in vaccine and placebo recipients.

Assay used: immunoSEQ multiplex PCR; TCRdb lists only in-frame clones, some missing. The sample gives some 640,000 clones, about 89% of which show up once; around 1.5% is in the top ten. Details on this clone: Antigen: not known.

The treatment denotes: over 15 received Ad26.COV2.S at low or high dose, single or two shots; 5 received placebo; per-sample allocation not given. Repertoires come from day 63 after the first vaccine or placebo injection. Sequences were derived from peripheral blood, sampled in a trial of Ad26.COV2.S vaccine versus placebo. This clonotype was obtained from a person between 18 and 65 years old who received the Ad26.COV2.S COVID-19 vaccine or a placebo.

CDR3 nucleotide sequence: TGTGCCAGCAGCCCAAACTGGGCCCTGGGGGGAGGCTACACCTTC. It translates to CASSPNWALGGGYTF. V is TRBV7-2 and J is TRBJ1-2; possibly TRBD1 for D (5 bases). V dropped 5 bases and J dropped 8 bases, with 21 bases sitting between them. Germline CDR1 is SGHTA and CDR2 is FQGNSA. The CDR3 has 15 amino acids.